Sequencing of this TCR beta chain was carried out in a study of shared clonotypes between healthy human individuals. Profiled with immunoSEQ multiplex PCR; TCRdb holds only in-frame clones, not every one. The table shows some 2 million clones, with approximately 94% occurring only once. As for this clone: A junction boundary mismatches the germline segment, possibly from a read error.

Cells designated naive CD8 were CD45RO-negative and were positively selected for CCR7, with terminally differentiated effector memory CD45RA+ cells excluded. Adults of Caucasian background living in Nashville, Tennessee made up all donors. CDR3 length: 16 amino acids. Germline CDR1 reads MNHEY; CDR2 reads SVGAGI. The J gene is TRBJ2-7, the V gene TRBV6-5; 9 positions match TRBD1. Sequenced material: naive CD8+ T cells sorted from blood. The TCR originated in a young man in good health. The CDR3 sequence: CASSYSGTGSAYEQYF. CDR3 DNA: TGTGCCAGCAGCTACTCCGGGACAGGGTCAGCCTACGAGCAGTACTTC.